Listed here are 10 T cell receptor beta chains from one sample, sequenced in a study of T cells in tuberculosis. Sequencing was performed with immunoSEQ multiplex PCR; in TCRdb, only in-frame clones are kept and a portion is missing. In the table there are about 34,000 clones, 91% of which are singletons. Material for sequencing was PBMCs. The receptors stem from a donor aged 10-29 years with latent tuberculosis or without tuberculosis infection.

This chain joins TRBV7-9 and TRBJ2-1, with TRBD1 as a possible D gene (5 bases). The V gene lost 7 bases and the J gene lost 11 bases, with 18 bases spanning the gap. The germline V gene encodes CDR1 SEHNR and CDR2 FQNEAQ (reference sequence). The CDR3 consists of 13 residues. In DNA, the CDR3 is TGTGCCAGCACCCTGGGGCGGCCTCGAAAGCAGTTCTTC. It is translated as CASTLGRPRKQFF.

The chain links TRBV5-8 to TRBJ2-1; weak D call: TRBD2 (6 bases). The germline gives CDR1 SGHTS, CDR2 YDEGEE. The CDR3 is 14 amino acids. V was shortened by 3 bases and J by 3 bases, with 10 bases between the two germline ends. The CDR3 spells CASSSTSFYNEQFF. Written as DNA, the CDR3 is TGTGCCAGCAGCTCCACTAGCTTCTACAATGAGCAGTTCTTC.

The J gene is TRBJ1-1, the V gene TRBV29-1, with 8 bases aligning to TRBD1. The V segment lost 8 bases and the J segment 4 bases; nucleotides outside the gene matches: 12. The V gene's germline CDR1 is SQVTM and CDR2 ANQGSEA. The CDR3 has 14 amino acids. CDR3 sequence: CSTAGQGSFTEAFF. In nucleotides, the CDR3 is TGCAGCACCGCCGGACAGGGTAGCTTCACTGAAGCTTTCTTT.

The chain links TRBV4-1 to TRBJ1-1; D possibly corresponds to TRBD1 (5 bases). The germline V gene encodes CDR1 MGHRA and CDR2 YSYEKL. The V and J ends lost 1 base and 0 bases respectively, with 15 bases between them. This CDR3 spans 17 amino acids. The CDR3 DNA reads TGCGCCAGCAGCCAAGGATCTCAGGGCCCAGTGAACACTGAAGCTTTCTTT. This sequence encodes CASSQGSQGPVNTEAFF.

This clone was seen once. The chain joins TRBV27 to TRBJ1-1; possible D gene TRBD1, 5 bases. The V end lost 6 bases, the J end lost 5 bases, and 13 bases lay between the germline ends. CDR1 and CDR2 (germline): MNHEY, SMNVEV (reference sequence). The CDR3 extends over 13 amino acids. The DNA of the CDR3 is TGTGCCAGCAGCACTACGGGGGGGACTGAAGCTTTCTTT. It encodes CASSTTGGTEAFF.

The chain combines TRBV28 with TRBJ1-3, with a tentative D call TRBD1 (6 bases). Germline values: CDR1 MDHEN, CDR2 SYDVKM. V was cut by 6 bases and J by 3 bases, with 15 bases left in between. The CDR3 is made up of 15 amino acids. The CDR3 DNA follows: TGTGCCAGCAGCTCACAGGGAAGAAGTGGAAACACCATATATTTT. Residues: CASSSQGRSGNTIYF.

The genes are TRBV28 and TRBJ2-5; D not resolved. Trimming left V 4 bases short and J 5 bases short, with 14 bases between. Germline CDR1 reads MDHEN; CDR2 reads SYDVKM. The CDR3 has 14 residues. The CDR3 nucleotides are TGTGCCAGCAGTTCCCGTCCCCAGAAGGAGACCCAGTACTTC. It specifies CASSSRPQKETQYF.

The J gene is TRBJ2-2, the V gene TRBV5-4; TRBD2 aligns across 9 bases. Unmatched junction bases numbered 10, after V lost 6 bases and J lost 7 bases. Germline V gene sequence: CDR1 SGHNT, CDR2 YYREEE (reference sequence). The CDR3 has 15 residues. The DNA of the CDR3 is TGTGCCAGCACCCCTCCAGCGGGAGGAGACGGGGAGCTGTTTTTT. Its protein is CASTPPAGGDGELFF.

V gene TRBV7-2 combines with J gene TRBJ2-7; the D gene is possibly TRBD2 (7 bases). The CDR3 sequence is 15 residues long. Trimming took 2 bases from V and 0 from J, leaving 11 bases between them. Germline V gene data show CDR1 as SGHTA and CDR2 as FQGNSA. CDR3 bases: TGTGCCAGCAGCTTACGGCGGGGGCCCTCCTACGAGCAGTACTTC. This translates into CASSLRRGPSYEQYF.

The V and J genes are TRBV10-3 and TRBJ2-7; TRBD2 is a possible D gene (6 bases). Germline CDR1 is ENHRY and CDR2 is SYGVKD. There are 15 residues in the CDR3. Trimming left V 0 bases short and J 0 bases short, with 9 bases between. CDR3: CAISESGSLSYEQYF. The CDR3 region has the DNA TGTGCCATCAGTGAGTCCGGGAGCCTCTCCTACGAGCAGTACTTC.